This T cell receptor beta chain is drawn from a study of vaccination and CD4 T cells after COVID-19. Notes on this clonotype: The antigen is unknown.

Oncomine TCR Beta short-read sequencing was applied to DNA from cultured CD4+ T cells. A single record per CDR3 protein comes from TCRdb applying MiXCR to the PCR reads. The table includes 4,100 or so distinct CDR3 sequences, roughly 26% detected once. The CDR3 spans 12 residues. Deletions cut 2 bases from V and 2 bases from J, with 5 bases between. CDR1 DFQATT and CDR2 SNEGSKA come from the germline V gene (reference sequence). Treatment noted: roughly 10-day PBMC culture with coronavirus spike peptide pools or control peptides (ViraFEST assay). Before the COVID-19 pandemic (2011-2018), CD4+ T cells were obtained from the unexposed donor. Study-wide results and limits: Median numbers of SARS-CoV-2-reactive clonotypes increased from around 20 to 38 (not a significant change).

The chain carries TRBV20-1 and TRBJ2-3; D is uncertain. The receptor was derived from a human donor in good health. The sequenced material came from CD4+ T cells from blood, cultured in vitro. The CDR3 DNA reads as TGCAGTGCTAGATCCTACACAGATACGCAGTATTTT. This codes for CSARSYTDTQYF.